Here is one T cell receptor (beta chain) with its context. This entry belongs to a study of blood T cell repertoires in COVID-19. Here immunoSEQ multiplex PCR was the method, and the copy in TCRdb shows in-frame clones only, minus some. The table lists tens of thousands of clones, more than 70% of them singletons. Germline V gives CDR1 SEHNR, CDR2 FQNEAQ (reference sequence). CDR3 length equals 15 residues. The ends lost 5 bases at V and 6 bases at J; junction bases unmatched: 12. V usage is TRBV7-9 and J usage is TRBJ2-7, with TRBD2 identical over 8 bases. Sample: peripheral blood. This sequence originates from a man older than 75 with active COVID-19. The CDR3, as DNA: TGTGCCAGCAGCCCTTCGGGAGCGGGAGAAGCCGAGCAGTACTTC. Translating it yields CASSPSGAGEAEQYF.